These 17 T cell receptor beta chains share one sample of origin, sequenced in a study of metastatic and nonmetastatic thyroid tumors. Patients underwent thyroid surgery, and none had received any treatment before it. TCRdb re-called the PCR reads via MiXCR. In the table there are 50,000 or so clones, approximately 20% of which are singletons. Specimen: blood. All receptors come from a male donor with papillary thyroid cancer or a benign thyroid nodule (not recorded which). Some clones in this sample may be carry-over from other donors' samples.

This clone was recorded at least ten times. DNA for the CDR3: TGTGCCAGCTCGCTAGCAGTGATGAACACTGAAGCTTTCTTT. It translates to CASSLAVMNTEAFF. V and J are TRBV18 and TRBJ1-1; unclear D gene. With 6 bases removed from V and 0 bases from J, the gap between germline ends came to 11 bases. Germline-derived CDR1 and CDR2 are KGHSH and LQKENI. The CDR3 contains 14 residues.

The gene calls are TRBV7-9 and TRBJ2-6, with D possibly being TRBD2 (6 bases). V was trimmed by 3 bases and J by 4 bases, leaving 7 bases between them. Germline V lookup: CDR1 SEHNR, CDR2 FQNEAQ (reference sequence). The CDR3 extends over 14 amino acids. In nucleotides, the CDR3 is TGTGCCAGCAGCTTCGGAGGGGGGGCCAACGTCCTGACTTTC. Its translation: CASSFGGGANVLTF.

The CDR3 DNA reads TGTGCCAGCAGCTCCCCTGGGGCAGGGGGGGCCTACGAGCAGTACTTC. As protein: CASSSPGAGGAYEQYF. The chain uses TRBV11-1 and TRBJ2-7, with D perhaps TRBD1 or TRBD2 (7 bases each). The germline V and J ends were trimmed by 4 bases and 2 bases, with 18 bases remaining between them. This CDR3 has 16 amino acids. Per the germline V gene, CDR1 is SGHAT and CDR2 is FQDESV (reference sequence).

This clone was counted many times. The rearrangement uses TRBV2 and TRBJ1-2, with TRBD1 matching 10 bases. The CDR3 spans 15 residues. The V and J ends lost 5 bases and 2 bases, in that order; junction bases with no gene match: 5. Germline assignment: CDR1 SNHLY and CDR2 FYNNEI. The chain's CDR3 is CASSRPGQGNYGYTF. In DNA, the CDR3 is TGTGCCAGCAGTCGGCCGGGACAGGGGAACTATGGCTACACCTTC.

The sample holds many counts of this clone. This same CDR3 is encoded by further DNA sequences in the sample. The chain uses TRBV6-4 and TRBJ2-2, with D possibly matching TRBD2 (6 bases). V lost 2 bases and J 3 bases, leaving 10 bases between the germline ends. The CDR3 runs 15 residues. Germline loops: CDR1 MRHNA, CDR2 SNTAGT. The CDR3: CASSDRGGDTGELFF. CDR3 nucleotides: TGTGCCAGCAGTGACAGGGGAGGCGACACCGGGGAGCTGTTTTTT.

Ten or more counts support this clone. The genes are TRBV10-3 and TRBJ2-5; 10 nucleotides line up with TRBD1. Germline CDR1 and CDR2: ENHRY and SYGVKD. The CDR3 loop spans 13 amino acids. Losses at the gene ends were 10 bases for V and 4 bases for J; bases not matched to a gene: 6. This chain's CDR3 is CASGTGEGETQYF. CDR3 coding DNA: TGTGCCAGTGGGACAGGGGAGGGAGAGACCCAGTACTTC.

The rearrangement uses TRBV9 and TRBJ1-2, with D maybe TRBD1 (6 bases). This CDR3 is 15 amino acids long. Trimming removed 9 bases at V and 1 base at J, with 19 bases between. Germline V gene data show CDR1 as SGDLS and CDR2 as YYNGEE. The CDR3 region is CAIGVKDSGNYGYTF. The CDR3 DNA reads as TGTGCCATCGGCGTGAAGGACAGCGGTAACTATGGCTACACCTTC.

The chain joins TRBV9 to TRBJ1-3; TRBD1 matches 7 bases. The CDR3 covers 18 residues. Trimming removed 0 bases from V and 4 bases from J; junction bases left unmatched: 13. CDR1 SGDLS and CDR2 YYNGEE come from the germline V gene. The CDR3 nucleotides are TGTGCCAGCAGCGTAGGAGGGGGCGGGGCACTGAGGGGAAACACCATATATTTT. Amino acid sequence: CASSVGGGGALRGNTIYF.

Remarks on this clone: One end of the junction varies from germline; a read error may be responsible. V and J are TRBV27 and TRBJ2-2, with a tentative D call TRBD1 (6 bases). Germline CDR1 is MNHEY and CDR2 is SMNVEV (reference sequence). CDR3 length: 14 amino acids. CDR3 sequence reads: CASSLGQAFGELFF. In DNA form, the CDR3 reads TGTGCCAGCAGTTTGGGACAAGCCTTCGGGGAGCTGTTCTTT.

The V and J genes are TRBV30 and TRBJ1-2; D not resolved. This CDR3 spans 13 amino acids. Trimming shortened V by 0 bases and J by 5 bases, and 10 bases separated the two germline ends. In germline, CDR1 is GTSNPN, CDR2 SVGIG (reference sequence). In DNA, the CDR3 is TGTGCCTGGAGTGTACACGATCTGTATGGCTACACCTTC. It codes for CAWSVHDLYGYTF.

This clone has at least ten counts. The rearrangement links TRBV6-4 to TRBJ1-1, with a possible D match to TRBD1 (6 bases). This CDR3 comprises 13 residues. Germline loops: CDR1 MRHNA, CDR2 SNTAGT. Trimming stripped 5 bases from V and 0 bases from J, with 7 bases between. CDR3 protein: CASSQGLNTEAFF. CDR3 coding DNA: TGTGCCAGCAGTCAGGGGTTGAACACTGAAGCTTTCTTT.

In this sample, this clone turned up a few times. The CDR3 sequence is CASSQKEEWTLYEQYF. The CDR3 region has the DNA TGTGCCAGCAGCCAGAAAGAAGAGTGGACACTATACGAGCAGTACTTC. This chain joins TRBV5-6 and TRBJ2-7; D is possibly TRBD1 (5 bases). CDR1 and CDR2 from the germline V gene are SGHDT and YYEEEE. This CDR3 region has 16 residues. The ends were cut back, 4 bases at V and 4 bases at J, with 21 bases in the middle.

In this sample, this clone turned up a few times. CDR3 protein: CASSVGPDTEAFF. CDR3 nucleotides: TGTGCCAGCAGTGTGGGCCCTGACACTGAAGCTTTCTTT. The V gene is TRBV6-1, the J gene TRBJ1-1; D not resolved. Between the trimmed V and J ends, which lost 4 bases and 3 bases, there was a span of 9 bases. The CDR3 covers 13 residues. CDR1 and CDR2 (germline): MNHNS, SASEGT.

This clone has a count of ten or more. The rearrangement uses TRBV28 and TRBJ2-2; D possibly corresponds to TRBD1 (5 bases). With 3 bases removed from V and 3 bases from J, the gap between germline ends came to 8 bases. Germline values: CDR1 MDHEN, CDR2 SYDVKM. This CDR3 has 14 residues. The CDR3 DNA sequence: TGTGCCAGCAGTTTTCAGGGTTACACCGGGGAGCTGTTTTTT. Encoded protein: CASSFQGYTGELFF.

This clone turned up a few times. This sequence may be a read error, since a much larger clone differs from it by one base. The genes are TRBV18 and TRBJ1-2; 7 bases map to TRBD1. The J segment lost 9 bases and the V segment lost 6 bases, leaving 10 bases of the junction unmatched. The CDR3 length is 13 residues. Germline V lookup: CDR1 KGHSH, CDR2 LQKENI. The DNA for the CDR3 is TGTGCCAGCTCTCCCGACAGGGTCGTCAGCTACACCTTC. Protein sequence: CASSPDRVVSYTF.

A note on this clone: This may be a read error: a much more frequent sequence differs by one nucleotide. The J gene is TRBJ2-2, the V gene TRBV25-1; weak D call: TRBD1 (7 bases). Germline CDR1 reads MGHDK; CDR2 reads SYGVNS. This CDR3 comprises 16 residues. CDR3 coding DNA: TGTGGCAGCAGTGAATCCCCCGGCAGGGGGGCCGGGGAGCTGTTTTTT. This sequence encodes CGSSESPGRGAGELFF.

This clone was recorded many times. This rearrangement joins TRBV4-1 to TRBJ2-3; D is perhaps TRBD2 (6 bases). V was clipped by 1 base and J by 0 bases, with 8 bases between them. Germline CDR1 reads MGHRA; CDR2 reads YSYEKL. There are 15 residues in the CDR3. CDR3 sequence reads: CASSQVAGSTDTQYF. CDR3 coding DNA: TGCGCCAGCAGCCAAGTCGCGGGGAGCACAGATACGCAGTATTTT.